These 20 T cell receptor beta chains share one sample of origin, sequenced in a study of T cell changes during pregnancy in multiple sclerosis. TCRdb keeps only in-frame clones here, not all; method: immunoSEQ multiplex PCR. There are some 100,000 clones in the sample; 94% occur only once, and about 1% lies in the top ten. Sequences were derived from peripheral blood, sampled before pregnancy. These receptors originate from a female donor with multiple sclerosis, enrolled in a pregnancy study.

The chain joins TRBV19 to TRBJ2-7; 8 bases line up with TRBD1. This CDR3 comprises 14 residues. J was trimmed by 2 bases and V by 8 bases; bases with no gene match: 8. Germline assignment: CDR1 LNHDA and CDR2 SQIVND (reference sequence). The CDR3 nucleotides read TGTGCCAGTGAACCCGGGACAGGCACCTACGAGCAGTACTTC. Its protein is CASEPGTGTYEQYF.

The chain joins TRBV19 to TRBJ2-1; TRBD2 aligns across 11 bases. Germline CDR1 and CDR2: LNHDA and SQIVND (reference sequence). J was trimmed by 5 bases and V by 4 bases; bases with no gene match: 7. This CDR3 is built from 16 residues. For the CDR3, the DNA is TGTGCCAGTAGTACGAACTTGGGACTAGCGGACAATGAGCAGTTCTTC. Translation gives CASSTNLGLADNEQFF.

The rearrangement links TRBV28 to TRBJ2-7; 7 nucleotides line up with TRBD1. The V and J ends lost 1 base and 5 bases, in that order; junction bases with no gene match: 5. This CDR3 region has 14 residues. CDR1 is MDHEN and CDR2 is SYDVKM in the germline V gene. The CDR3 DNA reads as TGTGCCAGCAGTTTATATAGACAGGGTAACGAGCAGTACTTC. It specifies CASSLYRQGNEQYF.

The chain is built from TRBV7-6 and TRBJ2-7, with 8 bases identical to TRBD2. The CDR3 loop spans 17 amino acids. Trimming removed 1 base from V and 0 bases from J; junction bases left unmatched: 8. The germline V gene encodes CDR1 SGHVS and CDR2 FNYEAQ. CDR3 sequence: CASSLDLSGTPSYEQYF. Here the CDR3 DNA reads TGTGCCAGCAGCTTAGATCTTAGCGGGACCCCCTCCTACGAGCAGTACTTC.

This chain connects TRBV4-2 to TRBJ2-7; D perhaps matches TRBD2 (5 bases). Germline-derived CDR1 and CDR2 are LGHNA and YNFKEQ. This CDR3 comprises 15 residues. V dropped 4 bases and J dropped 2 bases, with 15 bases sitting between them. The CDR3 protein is CASSPTTRGTYEQYF. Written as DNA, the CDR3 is TGTGCCAGCAGCCCTACCACCCGGGGAACCTACGAGCAGTACTTC.

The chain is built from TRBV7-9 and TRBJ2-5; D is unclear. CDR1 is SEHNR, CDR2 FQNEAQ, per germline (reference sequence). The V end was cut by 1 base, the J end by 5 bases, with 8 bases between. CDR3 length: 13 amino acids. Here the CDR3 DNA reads TGTGCCAGCAGCTTAGTCGAGCTTGAGACCCAGTACTTC. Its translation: CASSLVELETQYF.

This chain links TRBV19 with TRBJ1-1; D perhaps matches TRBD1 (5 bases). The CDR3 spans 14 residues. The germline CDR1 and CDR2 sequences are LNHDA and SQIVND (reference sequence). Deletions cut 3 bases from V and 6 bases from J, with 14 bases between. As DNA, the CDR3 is TGTGCCAGTAGTATGTTGGGGGGAGTTTCTGAAGCTTTCTTT. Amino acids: CASSMLGGVSEAFF.

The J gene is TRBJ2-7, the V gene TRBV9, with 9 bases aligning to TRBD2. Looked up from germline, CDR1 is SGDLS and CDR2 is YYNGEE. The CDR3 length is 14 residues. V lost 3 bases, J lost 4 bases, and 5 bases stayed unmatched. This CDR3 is CASSEGGRAYEQYF. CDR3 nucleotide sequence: TGTGCCAGCAGCGAAGGCGGGAGGGCATACGAGCAGTACTTC.

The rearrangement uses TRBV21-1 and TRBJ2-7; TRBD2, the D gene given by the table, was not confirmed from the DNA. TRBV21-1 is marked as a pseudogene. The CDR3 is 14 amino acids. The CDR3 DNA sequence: TGTGCCAGCGCGCCGGGACTAGCGGATTGCGAGCAGTACTTC. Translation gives CASAPGLADCEQYF.

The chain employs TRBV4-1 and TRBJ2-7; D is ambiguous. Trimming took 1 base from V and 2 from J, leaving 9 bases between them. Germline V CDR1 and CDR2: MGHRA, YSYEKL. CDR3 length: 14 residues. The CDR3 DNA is TGCGCCAGCAGCCAAGCGCTCAGAACCTACGAGCAGTACTTC. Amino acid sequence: CASSQALRTYEQYF.

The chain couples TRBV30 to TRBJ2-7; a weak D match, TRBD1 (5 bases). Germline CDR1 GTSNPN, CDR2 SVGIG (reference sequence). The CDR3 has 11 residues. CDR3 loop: CASDNAYEQYF. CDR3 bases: TGTGCTTCGGACAACGCGTACGAGCAGTACTTC.

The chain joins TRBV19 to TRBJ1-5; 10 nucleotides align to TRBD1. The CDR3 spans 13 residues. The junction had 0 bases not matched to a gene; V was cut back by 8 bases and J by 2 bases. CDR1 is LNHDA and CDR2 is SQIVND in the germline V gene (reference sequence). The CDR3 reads CASGTGGNQPQHF. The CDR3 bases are TGTGCCAGTGGGACAGGGGGCAATCAGCCCCAGCATTTT.

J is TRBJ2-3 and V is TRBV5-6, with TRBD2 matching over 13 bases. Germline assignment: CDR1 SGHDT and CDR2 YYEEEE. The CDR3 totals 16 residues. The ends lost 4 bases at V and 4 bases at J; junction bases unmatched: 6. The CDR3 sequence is CASSTGTSGISDTQYF. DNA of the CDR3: TGTGCCAGCAGCACCGGGACTAGCGGGATCTCAGATACGCAGTATTTT. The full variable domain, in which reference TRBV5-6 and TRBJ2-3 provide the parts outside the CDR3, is DAGVTQSPTHLIKTRGQQVTLRCSPKSGHDTVSWYQQALGQGPQFIFQYYEEEERQRGNFPDRFSGHQFPNYSSELNVNALLLGDSALYLCASSTGTSGISDTQYFGPGTRLTVL.

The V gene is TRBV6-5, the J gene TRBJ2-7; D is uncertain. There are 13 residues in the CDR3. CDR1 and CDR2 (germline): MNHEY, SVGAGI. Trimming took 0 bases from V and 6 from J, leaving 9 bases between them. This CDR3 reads CASSYSASGEQYF. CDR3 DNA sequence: TGTGCCAGCAGTTACTCCGCTTCGGGCGAGCAGTACTTC.

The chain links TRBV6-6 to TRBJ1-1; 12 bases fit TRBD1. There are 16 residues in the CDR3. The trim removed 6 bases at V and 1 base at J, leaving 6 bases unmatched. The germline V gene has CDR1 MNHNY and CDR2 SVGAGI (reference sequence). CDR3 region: CASRKGQGARNTEAFF. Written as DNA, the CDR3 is TGTGCCAGCAGAAAGGGACAGGGGGCGCGGAACACTGAAGCTTTCTTT.

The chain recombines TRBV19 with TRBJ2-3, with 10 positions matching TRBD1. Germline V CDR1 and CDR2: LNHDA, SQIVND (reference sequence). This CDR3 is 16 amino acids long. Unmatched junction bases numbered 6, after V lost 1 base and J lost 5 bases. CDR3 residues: CASSIGRQGAGDTQYF. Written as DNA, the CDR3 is TGTGCCAGTAGTATAGGGAGACAGGGGGCTGGAGATACGCAGTATTTT.

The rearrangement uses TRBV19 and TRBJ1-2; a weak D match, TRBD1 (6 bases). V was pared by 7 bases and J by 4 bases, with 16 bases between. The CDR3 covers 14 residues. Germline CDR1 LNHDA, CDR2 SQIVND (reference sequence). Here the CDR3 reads CASTTQGEGYGYTF. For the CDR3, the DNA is TGTGCCAGTACAACACAGGGAGAAGGCTATGGCTACACCTTC.

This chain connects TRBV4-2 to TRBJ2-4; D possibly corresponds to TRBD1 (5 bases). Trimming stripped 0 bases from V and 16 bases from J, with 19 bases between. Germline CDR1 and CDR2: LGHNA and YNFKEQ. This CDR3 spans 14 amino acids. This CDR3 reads CASSQDWRQPVVYF. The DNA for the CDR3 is TGTGCCAGCAGCCAAGACTGGCGACAGCCGGTCGTTTACTTC.

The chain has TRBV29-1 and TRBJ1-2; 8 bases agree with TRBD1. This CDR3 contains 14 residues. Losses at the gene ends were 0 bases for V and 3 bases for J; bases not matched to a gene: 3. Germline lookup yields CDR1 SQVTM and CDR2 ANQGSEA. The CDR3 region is CSVEDAGGYYGYTF. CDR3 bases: TGCAGCGTTGAAGACGCAGGGGGCTACTATGGCTACACCTTC. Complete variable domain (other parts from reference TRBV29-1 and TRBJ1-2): SAVISQKPSRDICQRGTSLTIQCQVDSQVTMMFWYRQQPGQSLTLIATANQGSEATYESGFVIDKFPISRPNLTFSTLTVSNMSPEDSSIYLCSVEDAGGYYGYTFGSGTRLTVV.

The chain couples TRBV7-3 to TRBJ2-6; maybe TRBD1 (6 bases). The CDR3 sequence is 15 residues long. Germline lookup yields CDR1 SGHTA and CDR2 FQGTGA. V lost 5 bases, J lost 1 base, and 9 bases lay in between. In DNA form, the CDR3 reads TGTGCCAGCAGCAAAACAGGGTCTGGGGCCAACGTCCTGACTTTC. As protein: CASSKTGSGANVLTF.